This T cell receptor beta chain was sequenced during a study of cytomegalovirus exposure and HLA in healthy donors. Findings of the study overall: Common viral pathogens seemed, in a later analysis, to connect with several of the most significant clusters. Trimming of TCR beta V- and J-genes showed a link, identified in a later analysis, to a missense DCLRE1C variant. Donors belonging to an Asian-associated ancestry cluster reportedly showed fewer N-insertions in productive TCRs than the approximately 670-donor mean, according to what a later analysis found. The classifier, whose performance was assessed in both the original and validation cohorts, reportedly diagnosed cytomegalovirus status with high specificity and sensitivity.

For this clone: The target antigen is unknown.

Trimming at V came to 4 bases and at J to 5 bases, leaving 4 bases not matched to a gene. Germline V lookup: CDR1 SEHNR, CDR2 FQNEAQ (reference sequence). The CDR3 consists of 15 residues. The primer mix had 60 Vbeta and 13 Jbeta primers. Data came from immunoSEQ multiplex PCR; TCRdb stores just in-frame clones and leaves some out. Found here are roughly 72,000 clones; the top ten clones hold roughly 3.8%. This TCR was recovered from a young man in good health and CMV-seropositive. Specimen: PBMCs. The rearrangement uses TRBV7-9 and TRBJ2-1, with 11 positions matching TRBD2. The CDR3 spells CASSSGLAAHNEQFF. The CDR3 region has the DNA TGTGCCAGCAGCTCGGGACTAGCGGCACACAATGAGCAGTTCTTC.